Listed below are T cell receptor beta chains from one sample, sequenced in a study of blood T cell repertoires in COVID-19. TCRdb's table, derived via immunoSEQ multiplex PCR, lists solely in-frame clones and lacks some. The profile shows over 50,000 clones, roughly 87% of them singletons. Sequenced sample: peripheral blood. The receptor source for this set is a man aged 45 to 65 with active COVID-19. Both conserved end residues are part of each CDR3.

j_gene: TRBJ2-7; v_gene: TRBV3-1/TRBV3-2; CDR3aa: CASSRGPSGRGRNEQYF
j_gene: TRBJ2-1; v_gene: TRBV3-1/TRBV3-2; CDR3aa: CASSQERGKGRSYNEQFF
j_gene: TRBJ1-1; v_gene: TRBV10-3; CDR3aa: CAITTGQHTEAFF
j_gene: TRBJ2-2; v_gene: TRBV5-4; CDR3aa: CASSLVRGRGELFF
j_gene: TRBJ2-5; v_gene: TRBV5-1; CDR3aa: CASSLGQGETQYF
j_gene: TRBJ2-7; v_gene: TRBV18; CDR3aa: CASSPGQGLLFKGVSYEQYF
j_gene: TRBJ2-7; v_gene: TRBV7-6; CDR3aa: CASSPGTSYEQYF
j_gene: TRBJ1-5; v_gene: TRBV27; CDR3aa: CASSSQQGGNQPQHF
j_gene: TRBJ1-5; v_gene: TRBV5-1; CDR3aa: CASRVTGGSDQPQHF
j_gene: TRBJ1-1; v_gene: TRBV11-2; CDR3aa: CASRPQGRAEAFF
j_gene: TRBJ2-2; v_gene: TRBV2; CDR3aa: CASSEAVVGGGAGELFF
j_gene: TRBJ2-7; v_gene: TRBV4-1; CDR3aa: CASSQDYPEPRREQYF
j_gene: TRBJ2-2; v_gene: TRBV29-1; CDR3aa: CSVARDRNTGELFF
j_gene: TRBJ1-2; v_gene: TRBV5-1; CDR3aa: CASSLGQLANYGYTF
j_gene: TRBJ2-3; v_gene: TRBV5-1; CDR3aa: CASSRDRLTDTQYF
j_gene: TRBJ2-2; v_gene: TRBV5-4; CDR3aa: CAGSLGTTSGELFF
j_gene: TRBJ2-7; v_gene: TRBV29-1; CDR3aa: CSVEANRGSYEQYF
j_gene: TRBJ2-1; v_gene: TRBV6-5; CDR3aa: CGSARGGGSYNEQFF
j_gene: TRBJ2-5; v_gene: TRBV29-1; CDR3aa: CSATSSETQYF
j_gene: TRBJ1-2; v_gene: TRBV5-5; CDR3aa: CASSLPGTGNGYTF
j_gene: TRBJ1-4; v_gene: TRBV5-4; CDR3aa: CASSLIGVNEKLFF
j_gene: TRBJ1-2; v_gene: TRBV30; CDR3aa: CAWRRTGGTTEGYTF
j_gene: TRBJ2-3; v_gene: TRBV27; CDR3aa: CASSFGGLAGGQDTQYF
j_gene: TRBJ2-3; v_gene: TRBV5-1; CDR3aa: CASSRGTKGTDTQYF
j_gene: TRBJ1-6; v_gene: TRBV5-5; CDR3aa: CASSRDSGIASPLHF
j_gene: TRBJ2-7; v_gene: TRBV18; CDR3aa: CASSRSGQDYEQYF
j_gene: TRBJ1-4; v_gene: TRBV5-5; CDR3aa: CASSSGDRFNEKLFF
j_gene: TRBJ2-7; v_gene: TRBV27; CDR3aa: CASRILAGGQSEQYF
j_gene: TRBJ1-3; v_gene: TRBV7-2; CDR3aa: CASSWGVDGNTIYF
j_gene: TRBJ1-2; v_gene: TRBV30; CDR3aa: CAWSVDSPYGYTF
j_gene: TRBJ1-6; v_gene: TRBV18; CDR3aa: CASSPPGQPNFPLHF
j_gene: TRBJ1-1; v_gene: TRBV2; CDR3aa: CASSPTVMNTEAFF
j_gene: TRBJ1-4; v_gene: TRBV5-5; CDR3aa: CASSPGQGREKLFF
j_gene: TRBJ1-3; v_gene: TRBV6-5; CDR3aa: CASSPGILINTIYF
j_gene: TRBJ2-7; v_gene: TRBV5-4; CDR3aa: CASSSPLGGREQYF
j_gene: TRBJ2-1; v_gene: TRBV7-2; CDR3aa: CASSLVQGAYEQFF
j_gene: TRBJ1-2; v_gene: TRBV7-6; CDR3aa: CASSQRGGGRLTNYGYTF
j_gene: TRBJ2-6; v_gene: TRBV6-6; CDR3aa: CASSPTSGVGSGANVLTF
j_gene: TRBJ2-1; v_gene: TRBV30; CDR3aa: CAWTSSYNEQFF
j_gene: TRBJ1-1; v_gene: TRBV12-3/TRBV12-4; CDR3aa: CASSPEKAAFF
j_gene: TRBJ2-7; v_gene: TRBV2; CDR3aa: CASSWDRGREQYF
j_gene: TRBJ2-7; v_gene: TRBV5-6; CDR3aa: CASSLQRGYEQYF
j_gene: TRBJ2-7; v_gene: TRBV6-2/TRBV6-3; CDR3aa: CASSYRFRLSYEQYF
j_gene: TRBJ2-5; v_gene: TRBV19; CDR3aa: CASSSRGAETQYF
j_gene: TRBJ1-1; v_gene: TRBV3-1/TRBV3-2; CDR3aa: CASSHGLSEAFF
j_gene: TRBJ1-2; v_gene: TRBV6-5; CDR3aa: CASSKDRAANYGYTF
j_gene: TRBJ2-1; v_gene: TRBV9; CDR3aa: CASSVAGTDYNEQFF
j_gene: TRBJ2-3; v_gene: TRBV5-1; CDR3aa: CASSRGGVTDTQYF
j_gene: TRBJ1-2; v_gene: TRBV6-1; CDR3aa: CASSETRDYGYTF
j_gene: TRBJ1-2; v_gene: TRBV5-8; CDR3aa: CASSNREGGYTF
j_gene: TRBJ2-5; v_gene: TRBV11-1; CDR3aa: CASSLVGGAPEETQYF
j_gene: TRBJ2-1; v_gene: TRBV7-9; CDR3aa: CASSLVLAGGPYSKNEQFF
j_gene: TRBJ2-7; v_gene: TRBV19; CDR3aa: CASSMTGGAGGYEQYF